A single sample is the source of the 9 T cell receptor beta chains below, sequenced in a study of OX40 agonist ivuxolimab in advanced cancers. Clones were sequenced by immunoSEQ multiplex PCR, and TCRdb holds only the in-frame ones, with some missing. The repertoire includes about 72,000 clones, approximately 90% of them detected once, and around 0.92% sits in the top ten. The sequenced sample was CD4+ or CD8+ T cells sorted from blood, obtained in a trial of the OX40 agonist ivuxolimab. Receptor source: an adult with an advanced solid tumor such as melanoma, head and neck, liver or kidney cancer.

For the CDR3, the DNA is TGCAGCGTTGAAGACCTGGTAGATACCAAAAACATTCAGTACTTC. This codes for CSVEDLVDTKNIQYF. The chain combines TRBV29-1 with TRBJ2-4; D not resolved. Trimming removed 0 bases at V and 2 bases at J, with 11 bases between. Germline V gene lookup returns CDR1 SQVTM and CDR2 ANQGSEA. The CDR3 contains 15 residues. Full variable domain (rest looked up from reference TRBV29-1 and TRBJ2-4): SAVISQKPSRDICQRGTSLTIQCQVDSQVTMMFWYRQQPGQSLTLIATANQGSEATYESGFVIDKFPISRPNLTFSTLTVSNMSPEDSSIYLCSVEDLVDTKNIQYFGAGTRLSVL.

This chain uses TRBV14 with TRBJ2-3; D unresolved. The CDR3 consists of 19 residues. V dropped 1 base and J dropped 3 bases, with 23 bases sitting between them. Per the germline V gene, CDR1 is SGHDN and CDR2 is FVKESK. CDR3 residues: CASSQARTLIQERTDTQYF. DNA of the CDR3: TGTGCCAGCAGCCAAGCCCGAACTCTGATCCAAGAAAGGACAGATACGCAGTATTTT.

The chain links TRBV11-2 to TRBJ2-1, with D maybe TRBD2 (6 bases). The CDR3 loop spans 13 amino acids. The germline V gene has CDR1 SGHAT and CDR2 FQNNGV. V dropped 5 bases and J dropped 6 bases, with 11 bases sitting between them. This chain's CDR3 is CASSPDGSNEQFF. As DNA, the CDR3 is TGTGCCAGCAGCCCCGACGGGAGCAATGAGCAGTTCTTC.

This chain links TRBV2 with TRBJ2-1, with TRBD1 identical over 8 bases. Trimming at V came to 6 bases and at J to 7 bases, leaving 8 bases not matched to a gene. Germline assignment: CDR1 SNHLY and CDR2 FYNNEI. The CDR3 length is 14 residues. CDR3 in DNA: TGTGCCAGCAGGGTGACAGGGGTTAGTAATGAGCAGTTCTTC. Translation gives CASRVTGVSNEQFF. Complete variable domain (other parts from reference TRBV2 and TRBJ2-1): EPEVTQTPSHQVTQMGQEVILRCVPISNHLYFYWYRQILGQKVEFLVSFYNNEISEKSEIFDDQFSVERPDGSNFTLKIRSTKLEDSAMYFCASRVTGVSNEQFFGPGTRLTVL.

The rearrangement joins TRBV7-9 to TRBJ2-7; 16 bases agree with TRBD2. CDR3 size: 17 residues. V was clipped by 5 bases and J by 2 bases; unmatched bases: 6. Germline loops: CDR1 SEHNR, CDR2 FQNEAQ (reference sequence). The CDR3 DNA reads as TGTGCCAGCAGCCTCGGGACTAGCGGGAGGGCCACCTACGAGCAGTACTTC. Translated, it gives CASSLGTSGRATYEQYF.

The CDR3 protein is CASSPRTSGIATGELFF. CDR3 DNA: TGTGCCAGCAGCCCGAGGACTAGCGGGATAGCGACCGGGGAGCTGTTTTTT. J is TRBJ2-2 and V is TRBV7-8; 12 bases are a match to TRBD2. V was clipped by 5 bases and J by 5 bases; unmatched bases: 9. The CDR3 is 17 amino acids. Germline-derived CDR1 and CDR2 are SGHVS and FQNEAQ.

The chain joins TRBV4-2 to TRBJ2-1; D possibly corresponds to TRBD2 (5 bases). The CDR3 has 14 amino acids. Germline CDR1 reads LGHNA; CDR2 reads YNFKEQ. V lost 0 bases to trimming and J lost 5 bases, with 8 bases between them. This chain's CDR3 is CASSQDPGDNEQFF. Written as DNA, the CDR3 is TGTGCCAGCAGCCAAGACCCCGGGGACAATGAGCAGTTCTTC.

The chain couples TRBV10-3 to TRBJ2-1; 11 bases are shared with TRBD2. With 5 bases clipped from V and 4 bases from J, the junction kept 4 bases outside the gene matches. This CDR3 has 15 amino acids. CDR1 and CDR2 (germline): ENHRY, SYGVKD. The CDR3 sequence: CAISPTSGDYNEQFF. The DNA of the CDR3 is TGTGCCATCAGTCCGACTAGCGGGGATTACAATGAGCAGTTCTTC.

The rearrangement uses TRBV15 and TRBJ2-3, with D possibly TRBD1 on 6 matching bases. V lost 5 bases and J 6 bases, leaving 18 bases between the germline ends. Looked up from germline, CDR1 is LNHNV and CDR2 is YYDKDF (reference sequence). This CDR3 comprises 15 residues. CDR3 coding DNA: TGTGCCACCAGCGAGCAAACTCAGAGGGGGGATACGCAGTATTTT. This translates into CATSEQTQRGDTQYF.